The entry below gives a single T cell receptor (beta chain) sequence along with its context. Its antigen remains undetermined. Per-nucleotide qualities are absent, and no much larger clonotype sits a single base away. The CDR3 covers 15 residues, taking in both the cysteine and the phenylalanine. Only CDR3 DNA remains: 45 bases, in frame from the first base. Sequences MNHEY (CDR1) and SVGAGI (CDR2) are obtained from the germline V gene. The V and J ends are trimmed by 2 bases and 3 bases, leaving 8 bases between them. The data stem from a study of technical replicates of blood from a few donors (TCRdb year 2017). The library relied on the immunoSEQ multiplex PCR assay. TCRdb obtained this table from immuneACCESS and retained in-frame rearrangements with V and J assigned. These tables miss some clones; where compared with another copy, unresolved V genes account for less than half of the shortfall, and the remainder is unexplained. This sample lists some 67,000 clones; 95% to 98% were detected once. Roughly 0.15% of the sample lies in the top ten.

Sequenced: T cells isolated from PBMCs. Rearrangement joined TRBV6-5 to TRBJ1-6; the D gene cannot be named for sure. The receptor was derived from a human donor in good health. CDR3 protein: CASSYEADYNSPLHF. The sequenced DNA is TGTGCCAGCAGTTACGAGGCAGACTATAATTCACCCCTCCACTTT.